Given below is one TCR beta chain in context. TCRdb's copy holds only in-frame clones and misses some; the assay was immunoSEQ multiplex PCR. The profile shows 310,000 or so clones, approximately 88% of them singletons. Losses at the gene ends were 4 bases for V and 4 bases for J; bases not matched to a gene: 4. The CDR3 spans 14 residues. Per germline, CDR1 SGHNT and CDR2 YYREEE (reference sequence). These data are taken from a study of blood T cell repertoires in COVID-19. The chain carries TRBV5-4 and TRBJ2-1, with TRBD2 matching over 8 bases. What was sequenced was PBMCs or T cells enriched from blood (not recorded which). The clonotype was recovered from a woman aged 40 to 49 who had recovered from COVID-19. In DNA form, the CDR3 reads TGTGCCAGCAGCAGGACTAGCAGATACAATGAGCAGTTCTTC. Amino acid sequence: CASSRTSRYNEQFF.